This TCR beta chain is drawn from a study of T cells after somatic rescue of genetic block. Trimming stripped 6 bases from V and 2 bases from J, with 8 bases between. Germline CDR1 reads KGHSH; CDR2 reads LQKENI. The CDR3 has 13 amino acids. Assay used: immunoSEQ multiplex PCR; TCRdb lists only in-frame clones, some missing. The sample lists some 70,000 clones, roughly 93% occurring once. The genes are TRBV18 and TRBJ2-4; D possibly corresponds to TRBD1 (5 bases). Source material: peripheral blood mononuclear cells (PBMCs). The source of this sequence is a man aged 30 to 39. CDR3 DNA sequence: TGTGCCAGCTCCGCAGGGCCCAAAAACATTCAGTACTTC. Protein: CASSAGPKNIQYF.